These T cell receptor beta chains were read from a single sample in a study of blood T cell repertoires in COVID-19. This table comes from immunoSEQ multiplex PCR, and its TCRdb copy is limited to in-frame clones, with some not included. The data contain roughly 240,000 clones, approximately 85% of them singletons. Sequencing was performed on peripheral blood. All receptors derive from a man in his fifties or sixties with COVID-19, enrolled during active disease. Each CDR3 is given with its conserved first and last residue. A D gene is named only where the DNA matches it firmly.

>TRBJ2-2|TRBV3-1/TRBV3-2|.
CASSLRVLNTGELFF
TGTGCCAGCAGCCTGCGGGTCCTGAACACCGGGGAGCTGTTTTTT
>TRBJ2-5|TRBV19|.
CASTPRGQIHLGQETQYF
TGTGCCAGCACCCCAAGGGGCCAGATCCATTTGGGCCAAGAGACCCAGTACTTC
>TRBJ2-7|TRBV5-1|TRBD1
CASRPGQGAGEQYF
TGCGCCAGCAGGCCTGGACAGGGGGCGGGCGAGCAGTACTTC
>TRBJ2-7|TRBV11-2|TRBD2
CASSYGGASYEQYF
TGTGCCAGCAGTTACGGGGGGGCCTCCTACGAGCAGTACTTC
>TRBJ1-2|TRBV7-2|.
CASSLTSGAGGYTF
TGTGCCAGCAGCTTAACGTCGGGTGCTGGGGGCTACACCTTC
>TRBJ2-2|TRBV19|TRBD2
CASRVAGPATGELFF
TGTGCCAGTAGAGTAGCGGGGCCCGCCACCGGGGAGCTGTTTTTT
>TRBJ2-7|TRBV18|.
CASSPSSLGEQYF
TGTGCCAGCTCACCAAGCTCACTAGGCGAGCAGTACTTC
>TRBJ1-6|TRBV5-4|.
CASSFQGRSPLHF
TGTGCCAGCAGCTTTCAGGGTCGGTCACCCCTCCACTTT
>TRBJ2-3|TRBV2|.
CASSNTGVTQYF
TGTGCCAGCAGTAACACCGGGGTTACGCAGTATTTT
>TRBJ1-2|TRBV7-6|.
CASSPLGGANYGYTF
TGTGCCAGCAGCCCCCTAGGAGGGGCTAACTATGGCTACACCTTC
>TRBJ1-2|TRBV7-8|.
CASSLPYSTANYGYTF
TGTGCCAGCAGCTTACCTTACTCGACAGCTAACTATGGCTACACCTTC
>TRBJ2-7|TRBV4-3|TRBD2
CASSQRQRGNYEQYF
TGCGCCAGCAGCCAAAGGCAGCGGGGGAACTACGAGCAGTACTTC
>TRBJ2-7|TRBV9|.
CASSGPPGRERYEQYF
TGTGCCAGCAGCGGGCCGCCGGGACGGGAGAGATACGAGCAGTACTTC
>TRBJ2-5|TRBV3-1/TRBV3-2|TRBD2
CASSQDRSSGTQYF
TGTGCCAGCAGCCAAGATCGGTCTAGCGGGACCCAGTACTTC
>TRBJ2-7|TRBV30|TRBD1
CAWSDPDRGGEQYF
TGTGCCTGGAGTGACCCGGACAGGGGTGGCGAGCAGTACTTC
>TRBJ1-5|TRBV19|TRBD1
CASSLQGTDQPQHF
TGTGCCAGTAGTTTACAGGGGACTGATCAGCCCCAGCATTTT
>TRBJ1-2|TRBV5-6|TRBD1
CASSLANLRGPGYTF
TGTGCCAGCAGCTTGGCCAACTTAAGGGGGCCTGGCTACACCTTC
>TRBJ2-2|TRBV30|.
CAWSSSGVGGELFF
TGTGCCTGGAGTTCATCGGGGGTCGGCGGGGAGCTGTTTTTT
>TRBJ2-4|TRBV2|.
CASSESSQASGWNIQYF
TGTGCCAGCAGTGAGTCTTCTCAAGCCTCAGGTTGGAACATTCAGTACTTC
>TRBJ2-7|TRBV7-9|TRBD2
CASSTFSGVEQYF
TGTGCCAGCAGCACGTTTAGCGGGGTAGAACAGTACTTC
>TRBJ2-2|TRBV7-9|TRBD2
CASSLGLAAGELFF
TGTGCCAGCAGCTTAGGACTAGCGGCCGGGGAGCTGTTTTTT
>TRBJ2-7|TRBV1|.
CTSSQDVTGLSSYEQYF
TGCACCAGCAGCCAAGATGTTACCGGACTCAGCTCCTACGAGCAGTACTTC
>TRBJ2-2|TRBV11-1|.
CASTPQPTGELFF
TGTGCCAGCACCCCACAGCCAACCGGGGAGCTGTTTTTT
>TRBJ1-1|TRBV6-1|.
CASSEGGVEGMLLLRVFF
TGTGCCAGCAGTGAAGGGGGGGTGGAGGGAATGCTCCTGCTGAGGGTGTTCTTT
>TRBJ2-6|TRBV7-6|TRBD2
CASSFSTGWGGGANVLTF
TGTGCCAGCAGCTTCAGTACAGGATGGGGGGGAGGGGCCAACGTCCTGACTTTC
>TRBJ1-6|TRBV27|.
CASHRDTPSSYNSPLHF
TGTGCCAGCCATCGGGACACCCCAAGCTCCTATAATTCACCCCTCCACTTT
>TRBJ1-5|TRBV19|TRBD1
CASSMPTGGRYQPQHF
TGTGCCAGTAGTATGCCGACAGGGGGCCGCTATCAGCCCCAGCATTTT
>TRBJ2-5|TRBV11-1|.
CASSETVIGDQYF
TGTGCCAGCAGCGAAACTGTTATCGGAGACCAGTACTTC
>TRBJ1-2|TRBV7-2|TRBD1
CASSLDRGQYGYTF
TGTGCCAGCAGCTTAGACAGGGGGCAATATGGCTACACCTTC
>TRBJ2-2|TRBV7-8|.
CASSLGASNTGELFF
TGTGCCAGCAGCTTGGGGGCTTCGAACACCGGGGAGCTGTTTTTT
>TRBJ2-3|TRBV5-4|.
CASSSGASQDTQYF
TGTGCCAGCAGCTCCGGAGCTAGCCAAGATACGCAGTATTTT
>TRBJ2-1|TRBV28|.
CASTSLRGGSLF
TGTGCCAGTACTAGCCTCCGAGGTGGCAGCCTCTTC
>TRBJ2-1|TRBV9|TRBD1
CASSVGQGRISSYNEQFF
TGTGCCAGCAGCGTGGGACAGGGGAGGATTTCTTCCTACAATGAGCAGTTCTTC